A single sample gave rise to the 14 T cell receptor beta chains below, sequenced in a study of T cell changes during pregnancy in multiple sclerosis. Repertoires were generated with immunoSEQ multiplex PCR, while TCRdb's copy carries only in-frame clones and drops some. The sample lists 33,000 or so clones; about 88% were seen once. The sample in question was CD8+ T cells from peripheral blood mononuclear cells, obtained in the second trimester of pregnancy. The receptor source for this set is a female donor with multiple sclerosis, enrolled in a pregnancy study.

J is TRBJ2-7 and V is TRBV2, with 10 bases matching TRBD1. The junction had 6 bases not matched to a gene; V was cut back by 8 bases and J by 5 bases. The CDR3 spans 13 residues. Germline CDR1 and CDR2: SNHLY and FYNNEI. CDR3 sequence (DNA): TGTGCCAGCGGGGGACAGGGGAGGCACGAGCAGTACTTC. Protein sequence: CASGGQGRHEQYF.

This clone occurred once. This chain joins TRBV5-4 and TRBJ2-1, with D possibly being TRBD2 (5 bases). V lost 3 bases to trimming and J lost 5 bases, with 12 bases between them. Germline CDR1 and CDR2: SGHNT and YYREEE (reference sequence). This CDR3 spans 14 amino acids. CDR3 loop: CASSSRTSNNEQFF. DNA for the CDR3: TGTGCCAGCAGCTCACGAACTAGTAACAATGAGCAGTTCTTC.

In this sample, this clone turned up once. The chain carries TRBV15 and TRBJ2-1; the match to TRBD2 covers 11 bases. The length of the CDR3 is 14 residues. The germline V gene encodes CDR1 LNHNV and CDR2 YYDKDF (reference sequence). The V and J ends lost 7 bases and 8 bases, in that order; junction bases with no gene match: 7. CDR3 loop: CATTKLAGDDEQFF. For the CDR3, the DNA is TGTGCCACCACGAAACTAGCGGGAGACGATGAGCAGTTCTTC.

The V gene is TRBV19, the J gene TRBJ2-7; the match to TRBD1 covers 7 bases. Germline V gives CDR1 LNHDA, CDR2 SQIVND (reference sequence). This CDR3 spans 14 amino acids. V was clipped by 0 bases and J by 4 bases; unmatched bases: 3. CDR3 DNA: TGTGCCAGTAGTATAGATAACAGGGGATACGAGCAGTACTTC. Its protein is CASSIDNRGYEQYF.

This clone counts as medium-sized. The CDR3 DNA sequence: TGTGCCAGCAGCGACCGGGACAAGGAGGACACTGAAGCTTTCTTT. It specifies CASSDRDKEDTEAFF. V is TRBV11-2 and J is TRBJ1-1, with D possibly being TRBD1 (6 bases). The CDR3 is 15 residues long. Germline V lookup: CDR1 SGHAT, CDR2 FQNNGV. V lost 5 bases and J lost 3, with 16 bases in between.

The CDR3 loop is CASSSSKNTEAFF. CDR3 nucleotide sequence: TGTGCCAGCAGCTCGAGTAAGAACACTGAAGCTTTCTTT. The chain employs TRBV7-9 and TRBJ1-1; D gene uncertain. Per germline, CDR1 SEHNR and CDR2 FQNEAQ (reference sequence). V lost 4 bases and J lost 1, with 7 bases in between. This CDR3 comprises 13 residues.

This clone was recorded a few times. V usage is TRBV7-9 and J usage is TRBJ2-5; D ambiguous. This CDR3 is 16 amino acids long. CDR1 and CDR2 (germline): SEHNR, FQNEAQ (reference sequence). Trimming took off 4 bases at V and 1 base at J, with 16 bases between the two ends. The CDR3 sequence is CASSWMNRVGQETQYF. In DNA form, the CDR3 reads TGTGCCAGCAGCTGGATGAACCGGGTAGGCCAAGAGACCCAGTACTTC.

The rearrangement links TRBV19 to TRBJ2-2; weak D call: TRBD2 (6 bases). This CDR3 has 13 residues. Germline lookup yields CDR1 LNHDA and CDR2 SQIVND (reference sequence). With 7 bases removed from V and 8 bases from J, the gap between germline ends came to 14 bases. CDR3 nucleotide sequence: TGTGCCAGTACCTTGTCGGGGGATGGGGAGCTGTTTTTT. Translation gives CASTLSGDGELFF.

This chain's CDR3 is CASSPRGKPEQFF. CDR3 DNA: TGTGCCAGCAGCCCCAGGGGTAAGCCGGAGCAGTTCTTC. V and J are TRBV11-3 and TRBJ2-1, with D possibly TRBD1 on 6 matching bases. The CDR3 length is 13 residues. Germline loops: CDR1 SGHNT, CDR2 YENEEA. V was clipped by 5 bases and J by 10 bases, with 15 bases between them.

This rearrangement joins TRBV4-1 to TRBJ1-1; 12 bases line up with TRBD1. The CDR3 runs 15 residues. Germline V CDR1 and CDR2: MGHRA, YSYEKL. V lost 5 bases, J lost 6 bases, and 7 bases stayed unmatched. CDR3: CASSYGTGGLAEAFF. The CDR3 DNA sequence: TGCGCCAGCAGCTACGGGACAGGGGGCCTCGCTGAAGCTTTCTTT.

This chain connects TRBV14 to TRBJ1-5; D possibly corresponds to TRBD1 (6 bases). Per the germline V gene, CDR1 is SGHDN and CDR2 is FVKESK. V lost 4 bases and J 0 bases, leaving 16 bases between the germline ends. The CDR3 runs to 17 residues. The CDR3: CASSREQGNFSNQPQHF. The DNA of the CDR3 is TGTGCCAGCAGCCGAGAACAGGGAAACTTTAGCAATCAGCCCCAGCATTTT.

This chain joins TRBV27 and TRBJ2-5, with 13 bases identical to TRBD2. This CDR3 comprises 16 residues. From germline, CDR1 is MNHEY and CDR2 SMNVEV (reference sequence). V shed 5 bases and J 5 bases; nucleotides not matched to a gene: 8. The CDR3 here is CASSPSTSGRAETQYF. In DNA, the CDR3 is TGTGCCAGCAGTCCCTCCACTAGCGGGAGGGCGGAGACCCAGTACTTC.

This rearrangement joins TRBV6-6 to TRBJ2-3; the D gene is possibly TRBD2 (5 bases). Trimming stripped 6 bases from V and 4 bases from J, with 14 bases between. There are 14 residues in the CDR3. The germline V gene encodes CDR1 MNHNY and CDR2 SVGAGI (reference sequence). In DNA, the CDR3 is TGTGCCAGCAGCTATGGACTCGGACCAGATACGCAGTATTTT. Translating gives CASSYGLGPDTQYF.

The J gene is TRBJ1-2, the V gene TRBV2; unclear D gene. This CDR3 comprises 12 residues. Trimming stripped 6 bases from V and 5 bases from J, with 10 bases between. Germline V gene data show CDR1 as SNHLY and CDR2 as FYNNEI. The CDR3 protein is CASSGSTYGYTF. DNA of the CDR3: TGTGCCAGCAGCGGGAGCACTTATGGCTACACCTTC.